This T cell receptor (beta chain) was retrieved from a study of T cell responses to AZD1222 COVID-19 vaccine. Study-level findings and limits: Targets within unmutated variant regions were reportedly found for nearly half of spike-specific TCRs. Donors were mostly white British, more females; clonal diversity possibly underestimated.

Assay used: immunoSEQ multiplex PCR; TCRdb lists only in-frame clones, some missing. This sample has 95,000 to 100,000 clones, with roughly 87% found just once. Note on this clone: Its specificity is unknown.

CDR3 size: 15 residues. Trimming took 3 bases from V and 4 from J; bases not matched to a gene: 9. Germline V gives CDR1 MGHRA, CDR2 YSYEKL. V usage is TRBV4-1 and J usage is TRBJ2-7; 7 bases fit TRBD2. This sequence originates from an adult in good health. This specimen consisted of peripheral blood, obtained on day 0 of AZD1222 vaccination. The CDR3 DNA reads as TGCGCCAGCAGCCAGACGGCGGCGGGAGTGTACGAGCAGTACTTC. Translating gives CASSQTAAGVYEQYF.